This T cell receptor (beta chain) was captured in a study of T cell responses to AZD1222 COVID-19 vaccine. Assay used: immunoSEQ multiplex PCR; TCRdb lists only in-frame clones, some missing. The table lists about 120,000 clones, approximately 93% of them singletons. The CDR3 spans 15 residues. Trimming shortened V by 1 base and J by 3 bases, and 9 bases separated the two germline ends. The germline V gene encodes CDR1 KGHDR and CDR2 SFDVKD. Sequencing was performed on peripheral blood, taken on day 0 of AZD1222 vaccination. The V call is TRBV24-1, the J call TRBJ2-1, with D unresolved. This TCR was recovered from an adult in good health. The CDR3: CATSDFKTDYNEQFF. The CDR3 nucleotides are TGTGCCACCAGTGATTTCAAAACAGACTACAATGAGCAGTTCTTC.